This record concerns one TCR beta chain sequence. The CDR3 consists of 13 residues. V shed 3 bases and J shed 8 bases, with 11 bases lying between them. Authors' analysis steps: Amplification of reference gene primers was used by the study to estimate nucleated cell counts. Sequenced by immunoSEQ multiplex PCR; TCRdb stores in-frame clones only, minus some. The D gene and trimming were derived from the DNA, and the V and J assignments and clone size from that table. Of about 220,000 clones in the sample, 80% to 85% were seen once. This record belongs to a study of blood T cell repertoires in COVID-19. In the study overall: Samples of COVID-19 (acute and convalescent) were obtained from the United States, Italy and Spain. T cells, B-cell-depleted T cells, or PBMCs supplied cDNA or gDNA.

The clonotype comes from a woman in her sixties who had recovered from COVID-19. The chain has TRBV12-3 or TRBV12-4 and TRBJ2-1, with D perhaps TRBD2 (6 bases). Input material: peripheral blood. CDR3 sequence (DNA): TGTGCCAGCAGTTTTACGGGGGTAGATGAGCAGTTCTTC. It yields the protein CASSFTGVDEQFF.